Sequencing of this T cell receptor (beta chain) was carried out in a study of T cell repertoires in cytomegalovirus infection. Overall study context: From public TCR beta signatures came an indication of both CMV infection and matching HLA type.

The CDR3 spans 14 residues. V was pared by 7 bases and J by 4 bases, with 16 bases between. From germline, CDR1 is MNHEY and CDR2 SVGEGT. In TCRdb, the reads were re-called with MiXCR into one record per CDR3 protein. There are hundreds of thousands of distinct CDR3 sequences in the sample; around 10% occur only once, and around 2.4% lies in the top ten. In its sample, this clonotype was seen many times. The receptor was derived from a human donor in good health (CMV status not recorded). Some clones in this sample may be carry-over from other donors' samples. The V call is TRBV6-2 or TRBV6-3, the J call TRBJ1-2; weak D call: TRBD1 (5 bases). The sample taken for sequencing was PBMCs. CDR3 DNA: TGTGCCAGCATCAACCAGGGATTTACCTATGGCTACACCTTC. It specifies CASINQGFTYGYTF.